The subject of this entry is one T cell receptor (beta chain). Its antigen is currently unknown. The library targeted TCRbeta and was prepared with unique molecular identifiers. TCRdb reprocessed the PCR reads with MiXCR, giving one entry per CDR3 protein. The sample contains under 400,000 distinct CDR3 sequences, more than 20% of which appear only once. CDR3 length: 15 amino acids. V lost 4 bases, J lost 6 bases, and 17 bases lay in between. Per germline, CDR1 KGHDR and CDR2 SFDVKD. The sample belongs to a study of T-cell reconstitution after alpha-beta-depleted transplantation in children. Study conclusions and caveats: There were reportedly several hundred expanded graft clones from which alpha-beta T cells came about two months after transplant.

The receptor was derived from a male patient younger than 18 who had a stem cell transplant for acute lymphoblastic leukemia, so the T cells may come from the graft donor. This rearrangement joins TRBV24-1 to TRBJ1-1; D is perhaps TRBD1 (5 bases). Specimen: PBMCs, mostly from graft donor cells, collected 180 days after TCRalphabeta/CD19-depleted stem cell transplant. The CDR3 loop is CATSEAGTRGAEAFF. The CDR3 DNA sequence: TGTGCCACCAGTGAGGCCGGGACCCGGGGCGCTGAAGCTTTCTTT.